The source of this T cell receptor beta chain is a study of Graves' ophthalmopathy and Graves' hyperthyroidism. The sequenced template was RNA, covering the TCR beta CDR3 region. The first-round RT-PCR employed HTBI primers together with the Qiagen OneStep RT-PCR kit. A multiplex PCR was then performed as the second round. TCRdb redid the calling of the multiplex PCR reads with MiXCR, one entry per CDR3 protein. This repertoire shows fewer than 650,000 distinct CDR3 sequences, 20% to 25% found once; its top ten account for more than 5.5%. Aged 18 to 65, the patients with hyperthyroidism had under 2 months' duration and were newly diagnosed. V lost 1 base, J lost 2 bases, and 6 bases lay in between. The CDR3 spans 13 residues. Looked up from germline, CDR1 is MNHNS and CDR2 is SASEGT. This clonotype was recorded many times.

V usage is TRBV6-1 and J usage is TRBJ2-7; D gene unclear. The origin of this receptor is a woman younger than 35 with stable Graves' hyperthyroidism. Some clones in this sample may be carry-over from other donors' samples. Sequenced: peripheral blood. The CDR3 coding sequence is TGTGCCAGCAGTGAAGTAACTACCTACGAGCAGTACTTC. It encodes CASSEVTTYEQYF.